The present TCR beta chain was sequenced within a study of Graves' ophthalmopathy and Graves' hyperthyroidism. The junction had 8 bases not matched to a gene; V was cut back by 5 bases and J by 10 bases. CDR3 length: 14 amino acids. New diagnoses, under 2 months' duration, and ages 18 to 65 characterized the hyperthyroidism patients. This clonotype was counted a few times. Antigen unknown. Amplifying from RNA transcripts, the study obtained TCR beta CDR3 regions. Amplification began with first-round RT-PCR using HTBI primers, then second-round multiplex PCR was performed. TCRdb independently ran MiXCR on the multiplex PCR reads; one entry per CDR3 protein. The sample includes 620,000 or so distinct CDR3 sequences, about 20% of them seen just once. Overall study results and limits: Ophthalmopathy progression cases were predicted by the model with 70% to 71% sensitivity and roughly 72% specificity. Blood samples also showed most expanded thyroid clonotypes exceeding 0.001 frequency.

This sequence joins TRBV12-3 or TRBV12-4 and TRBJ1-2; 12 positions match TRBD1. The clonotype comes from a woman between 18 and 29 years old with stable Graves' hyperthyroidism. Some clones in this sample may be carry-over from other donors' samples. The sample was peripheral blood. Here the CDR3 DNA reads TGTGCCAGCAGTGGGGACAGGGGGCGTCATGACTACACCTTC. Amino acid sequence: CASSGDRGRHDYTF.